These T cell receptor beta chains were read from a single sample in a study of blood T cell repertoires in COVID-19. The assay was immunoSEQ multiplex PCR, and TCRdb's table has in-frame clones only and misses some. There are 15,000 or so clones in the sample; about nine tenths occur only once, and around a sixth lies in the top ten. The sequencing input was peripheral blood. These receptors all come from a man in his fifties with active COVID-19. Both conserved end residues are part of each CDR3. Fields, in order: clone size, D gene, J gene, V gene, CDR3 protein, CDR3 DNA. D genes are given only for firm matches. Where a row states a size, it is once, few, many or the class of an expanded clone; other rows omit it.

>NA|TRBD1|TRBJ2-4|TRBV5-4
CASSPGQGAAKNIQYF
TGTGCCAGCAGCCCAGGACAGGGGGCAGCCAAAAACATTCAGTACTTC
>once|NA|TRBJ1-4|TRBV4-2
CASSQDLWTQNEKLFF
TGTGCCAGCAGCCAAGACCTTTGGACACAGAATGAAAAACTGTTTTTT
>NA|NA|TRBJ2-1|TRBV11-3
CASSYGLSSHEQFF
TGTGCCAGCAGCTACGGACTAAGCAGTCATGAGCAGTTCTTC
>NA|TRBD1|TRBJ2-3|TRBV7-9
CASSFVGQGSDTQYF
TGTGCCAGCAGCTTTGTGGGACAGGGTTCCGATACGCAGTATTTT
>NA|NA|TRBJ2-6|TRBV19
CASSSKMLSGANVLTF
TGTGCCAGTAGCAGTAAAATGCTCTCTGGGGCCAACGTCCTGACTTTC
>NA|NA|TRBJ1-2|TRBV5-1
CASSPDQQVSYGYTF
TGCGCCAGCAGCCCTGACCAACAGGTTTCCTATGGCTACACCTTC
>NA|NA|TRBJ2-1|TRBV19
CASSIDLSGFNEQFF
TGTGCCAGTAGTATAGATCTATCAGGCTTTAATGAGCAGTTCTTC
>NA|NA|TRBJ2-3|TRBV3-1/TRBV3-2
CASSPLQGYGDTQYF
TGTGCCAGCAGCCCTCTTCAGGGATACGGAGATACGCAGTATTTT
>NA|TRBD2|TRBJ2-2|TRBV9
CASSPRGGARLAGNTGELFF
TGTGCCAGCAGCCCCCGAGGAGGGGCCCGACTAGCGGGCAACACCGGGGAGCTGTTTTTT
>NA|TRBD1|TRBJ1-3|TRBV10-3
CATQGPRQGAGNTIYF
TGTGCCACCCAAGGCCCCAGACAGGGGGCTGGAAACACCATATATTTT
>NA|NA|TRBJ2-5|TRBV5-6
CASSLVSRIAETQYF
TGTGCCAGCAGCTTGGTGAGCCGGATAGCAGAGACCCAGTACTTC
>NA|TRBD2|TRBJ2-3|TRBV10-3
CAISESSGTRITDTQYF
TGTGCCATCAGTGAGTCGAGTGGGACTAGAATCACAGATACGCAGTATTTT
>once|NA|TRBJ2-1|TRBV6-6
CASSPLTRPFF
TGTGCCAGCAGTCCGCTGACTAGACCGTTCTTC
>NA|NA|TRBJ1-2|TRBV24-1
CATSKRDSRVSGYTF
TGTGCCACCAGTAAAAGAGACAGTCGAGTGTCTGGCTACACCTTC
>NA|TRBD2|TRBJ2-1|TRBV7-8
CASSSGLAGYYNEQFF
TGTGCCAGCAGCTCGGGACTAGCCGGGTACTACAATGAGCAGTTCTTC
>once|NA|TRBJ1-1|TRBV18
CASSPSLNTEAFF
TGTGCCAGCTCTCCGTCTTTGAACACTGAAGCTTTCTTT
>NA|NA|TRBJ2-2|TRBV25-1
CASSEQGDTGELFF
TGTGCCAGCAGTGAACAGGGTGACACCGGGGAGCTGTTTTTT
>NA|NA|TRBJ2-7|TRBV30
CAWSWGVRSYEQYF
TGTGCCTGGAGTTGGGGAGTTCGGTCCTACGAGCAGTACTTC
>NA|TRBD2|TRBJ2-1|TRBV7-3
CASSPGTSGGRGLFF
TGTGCCAGCAGCCCAGGCACCAGCGGGGGTCGCGGGTTGTTCTTC
>medium-sized|NA|TRBJ2-1|TRBV27
CASSLIGNEQFF
TGTGCCAGCAGTTTAATCGGCAATGAGCAGTTCTTC
>once|NA|TRBJ1-2|TRBV28
CASSSPPYGYTF
TGTGCCAGCAGTTCCCCTCCGTATGGCTACACCTTC
>NA|TRBD2|TRBJ2-1|TRBV5-8
CASSLATSGRAVNEQFF
TGTGCCAGCAGCTTGGCGACTAGCGGGAGGGCCGTGAATGAGCAGTTCTTC
>NA|TRBD1|TRBJ1-6|TRBV5-6
CASSFGTGNSPLHF
TGTGCCAGCAGCTTTGGGACAGGGAATTCACCCCTCCACTTT
>NA|TRBD1|TRBJ2-7|TRBV6-5
CASSYSGTGFYEQYF
TGTGCCAGCAGTTACTCGGGGACAGGGTTCTACGAGCAGTACTTC
>NA|TRBD1|TRBJ1-1|TRBV29-1
CSVVGQVKTEAFF
TGCAGCGTCGTTGGACAGGTTAAGACTGAAGCTTTCTTT